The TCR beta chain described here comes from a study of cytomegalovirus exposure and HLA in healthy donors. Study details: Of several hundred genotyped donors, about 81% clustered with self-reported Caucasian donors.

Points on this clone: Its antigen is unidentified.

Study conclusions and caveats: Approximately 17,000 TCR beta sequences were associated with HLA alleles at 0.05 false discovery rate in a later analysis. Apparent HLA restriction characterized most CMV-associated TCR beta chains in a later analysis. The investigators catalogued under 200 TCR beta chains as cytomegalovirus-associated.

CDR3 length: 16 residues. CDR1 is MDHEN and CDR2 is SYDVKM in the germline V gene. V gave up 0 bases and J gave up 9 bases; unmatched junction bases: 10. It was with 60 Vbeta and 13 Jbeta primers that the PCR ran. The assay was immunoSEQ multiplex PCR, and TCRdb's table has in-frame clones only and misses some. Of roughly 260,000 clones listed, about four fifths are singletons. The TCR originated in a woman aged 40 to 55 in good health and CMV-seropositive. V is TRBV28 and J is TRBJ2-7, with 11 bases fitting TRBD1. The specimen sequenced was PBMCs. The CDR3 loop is CASSLWSGQGAGGQYF. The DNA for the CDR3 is TGTGCCAGCAGTTTATGGTCTGGACAGGGGGCGGGAGGGCAGTACTTC.